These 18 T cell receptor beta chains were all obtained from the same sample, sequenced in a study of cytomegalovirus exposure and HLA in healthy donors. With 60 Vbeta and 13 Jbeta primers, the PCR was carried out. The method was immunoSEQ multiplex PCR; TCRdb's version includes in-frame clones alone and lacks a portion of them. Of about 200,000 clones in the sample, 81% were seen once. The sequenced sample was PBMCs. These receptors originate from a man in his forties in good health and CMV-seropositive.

CDR3 nucleotide sequence: TGCGCCAGCAGCCAAGATAGGGGGGGTGAGACCCAGTACTTC. Its protein is CASSQDRGGETQYF. The J gene is TRBJ2-5, the V gene TRBV4-1, with a weak D call TRBD2 (7 bases). V was shortened by 0 bases and J by 5 bases, with 10 bases between the two germline ends. This CDR3 is built from 14 residues. The germline V gene encodes CDR1 MGHRA and CDR2 YSYEKL.

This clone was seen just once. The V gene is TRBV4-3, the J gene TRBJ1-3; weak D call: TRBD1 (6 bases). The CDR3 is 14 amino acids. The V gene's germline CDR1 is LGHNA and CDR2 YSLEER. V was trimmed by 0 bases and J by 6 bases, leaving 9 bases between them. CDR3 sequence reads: CASSQDSGENTIYF. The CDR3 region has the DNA TGCGCCAGCAGCCAAGATTCAGGGGAAAACACCATATATTTT.

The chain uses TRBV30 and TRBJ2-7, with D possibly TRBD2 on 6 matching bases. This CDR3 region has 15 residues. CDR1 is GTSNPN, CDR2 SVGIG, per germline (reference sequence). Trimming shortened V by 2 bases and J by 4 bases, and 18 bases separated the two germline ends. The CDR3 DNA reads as TGTGCCTGGAGTTTAAGCGGGCCTTTATCTTACGAGCAGTACTTC. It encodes CAWSLSGPLSYEQYF. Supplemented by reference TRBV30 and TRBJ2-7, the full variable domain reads SQTIHQWPATLVQPVGSPLSLECTVEGTSNPNLYWYRQAAGRGLQLLFYSVGIGQISSEVPQNLSASRPQDRQFILSSKKLLLSDSGFYLCAWSLSGPLSYEQYFGPGTRLTVT.

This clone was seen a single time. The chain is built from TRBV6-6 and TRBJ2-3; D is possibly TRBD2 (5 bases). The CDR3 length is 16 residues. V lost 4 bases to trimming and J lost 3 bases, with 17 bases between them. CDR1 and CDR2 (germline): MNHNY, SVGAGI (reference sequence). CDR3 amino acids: CASSSFGRELTDTQYF. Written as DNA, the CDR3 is TGTGCCAGCAGTTCATTCGGACGGGAACTTACAGATACGCAGTATTTT.

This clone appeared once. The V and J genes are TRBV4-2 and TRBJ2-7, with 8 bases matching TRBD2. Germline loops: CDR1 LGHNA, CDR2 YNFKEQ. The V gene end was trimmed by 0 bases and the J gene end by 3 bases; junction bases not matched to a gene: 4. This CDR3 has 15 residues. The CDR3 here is CASSQERLAGYEQYF. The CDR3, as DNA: TGTGCCAGCAGCCAAGAAAGGCTAGCGGGCTACGAGCAGTACTTC.

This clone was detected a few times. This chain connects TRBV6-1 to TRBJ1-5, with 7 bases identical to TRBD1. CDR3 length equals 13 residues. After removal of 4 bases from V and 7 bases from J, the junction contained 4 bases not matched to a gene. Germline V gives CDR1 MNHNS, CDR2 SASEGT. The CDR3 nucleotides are TGTGCCAGCAGTGCACAGGGGTACCAGCCCCAGCATTTT. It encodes CASSAQGYQPQHF.

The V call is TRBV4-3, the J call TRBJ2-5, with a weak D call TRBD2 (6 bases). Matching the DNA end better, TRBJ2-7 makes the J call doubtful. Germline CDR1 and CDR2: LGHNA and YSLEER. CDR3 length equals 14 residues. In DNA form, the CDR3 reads TGCGCCAGCAGCCAAGCGGGGGTAGGATACGAGCAGTACTTC. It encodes CASSQAGVGYEQYF.

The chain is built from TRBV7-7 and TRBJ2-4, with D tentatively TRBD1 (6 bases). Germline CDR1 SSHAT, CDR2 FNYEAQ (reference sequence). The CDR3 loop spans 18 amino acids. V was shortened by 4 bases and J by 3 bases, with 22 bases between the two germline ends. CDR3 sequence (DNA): TGTGCCAGCAGCTCGAAACCAGGGGCCACTGTGGTCAAAAACATTCAGTACTTC. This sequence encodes CASSSKPGATVVKNIQYF.

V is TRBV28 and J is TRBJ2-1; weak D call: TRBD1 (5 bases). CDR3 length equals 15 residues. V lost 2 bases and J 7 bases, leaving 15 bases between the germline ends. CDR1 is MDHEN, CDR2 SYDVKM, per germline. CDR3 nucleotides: TGTGCCAGCAGTTTACAGGGTACTACGGGTAATGAGCAGTTCTTC. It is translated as CASSLQGTTGNEQFF.

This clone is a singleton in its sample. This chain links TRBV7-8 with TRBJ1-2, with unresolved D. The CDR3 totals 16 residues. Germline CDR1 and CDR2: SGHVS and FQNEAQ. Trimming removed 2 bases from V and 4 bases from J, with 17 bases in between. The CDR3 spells CASSLLLSGRPYGYTF. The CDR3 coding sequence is TGTGCCAGCAGCTTACTTCTTTCCGGGAGGCCCTATGGCTACACCTTC. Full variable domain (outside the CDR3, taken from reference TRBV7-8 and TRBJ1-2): GAGVSQSPRYKVAKRGQDVALRCDPISGHVSLFWYQQALGQGPEFLTYFQNEAQLDKSGLPSDRFFAERPEGSVSTLKIQRTQQEDSAVYLCASSLLLSGRPYGYTFGSGTRLTVV.

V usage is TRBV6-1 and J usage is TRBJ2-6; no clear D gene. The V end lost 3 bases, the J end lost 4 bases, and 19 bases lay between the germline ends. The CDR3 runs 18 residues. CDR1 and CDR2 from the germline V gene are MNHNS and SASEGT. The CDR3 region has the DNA TGTGCCAGCAGTGATTCCGTCGGTCTGTTCTCAGGGGCCAACGTCCTGACTTTC. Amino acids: CASSDSVGLFSGANVLTF.

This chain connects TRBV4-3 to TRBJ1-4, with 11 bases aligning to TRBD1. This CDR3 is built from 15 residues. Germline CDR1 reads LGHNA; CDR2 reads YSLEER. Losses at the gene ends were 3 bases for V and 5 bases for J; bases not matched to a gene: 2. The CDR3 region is CASSQGQGGNEKLFF. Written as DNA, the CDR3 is TGCGCCAGCAGCCAGGGACAGGGGGGAAATGAAAAACTGTTTTTT.

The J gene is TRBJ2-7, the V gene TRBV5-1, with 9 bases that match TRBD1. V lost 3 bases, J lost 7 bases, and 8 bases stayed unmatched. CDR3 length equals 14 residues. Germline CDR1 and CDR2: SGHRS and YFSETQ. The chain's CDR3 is CASSSPGQGFEQYF. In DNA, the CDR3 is TGCGCCAGCAGCTCGCCGGGACAGGGTTTTGAGCAGTACTTC.

The DNA for the CDR3 is TGTGCCAGCAGTTTATTTTTCTCTGTCTCCTACAATGAGCAGTTCTTC. Its translation: CASSLFFSVSYNEQFF. The gene calls are TRBV27 and TRBJ2-1; no clear D. Germline V gives CDR1 MNHEY, CDR2 SMNVEV (reference sequence). V gave up 1 base and J gave up 0 bases, with 10 bases separating them. The CDR3 covers 16 residues.

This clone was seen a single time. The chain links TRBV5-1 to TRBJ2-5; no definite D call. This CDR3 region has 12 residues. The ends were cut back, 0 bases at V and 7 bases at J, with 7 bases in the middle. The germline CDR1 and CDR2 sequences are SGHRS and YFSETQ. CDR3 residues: CASSLAEATQYF. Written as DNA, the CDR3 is TGCGCCAGCAGCTTGGCCGAGGCGACCCAGTACTTC.

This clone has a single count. CDR3 residues: CASSRGETGANEKLFF. The CDR3 nucleotides are TGCGCCAGCAGCAGGGGAGAGACAGGGGCTAATGAAAAACTGTTTTTT. V and J are TRBV5-1 and TRBJ1-4, with 8 bases matching TRBD1. CDR1 SGHRS and CDR2 YFSETQ come from the germline V gene. Trimming at V came to 4 bases and at J to 3 bases, leaving 8 bases not matched to a gene. The CDR3 contains 16 residues.

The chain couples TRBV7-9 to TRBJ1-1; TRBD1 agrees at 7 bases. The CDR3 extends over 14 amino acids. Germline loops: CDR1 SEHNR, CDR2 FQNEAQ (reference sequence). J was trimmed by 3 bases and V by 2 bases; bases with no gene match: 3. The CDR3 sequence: CASSLTGQYTEAFF. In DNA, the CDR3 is TGTGCCAGCAGCTTAACGGGACAGTACACTGAAGCTTTCTTT. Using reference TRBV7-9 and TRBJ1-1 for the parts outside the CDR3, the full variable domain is DTGVSQNPRHKITKRGQNVTFRCDPISEHNRLYWYRQTLGQGPEFLTYFQNEAQLEKSRLLSDRFSAERPKGSFSTLEIQRTEQGDSAMYLCASSLTGQYTEAFFGQGTRLTVV.

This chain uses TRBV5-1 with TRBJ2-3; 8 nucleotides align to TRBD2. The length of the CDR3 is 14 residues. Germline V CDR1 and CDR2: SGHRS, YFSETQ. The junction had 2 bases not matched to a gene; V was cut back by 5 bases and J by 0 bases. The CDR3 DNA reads TGCGCCAGCAGAGCGGGGGTTAGCACAGATACGCAGTATTTT. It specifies CASRAGVSTDTQYF.